There are a few counts of the clone carrying this TCR beta chain. This sample is part of a study of cytotoxic CD8 clonotypes in ibrutinib-treated CLL. Only in-frame clones appear in the TCRdb table, and some are missing; sequencing was by immunoSEQ multiplex PCR. The repertoire consists of about 40,000 clones, with approximately 71% occurring once and the leading ten covering 6% to 8%. The clonotype was recovered from a human donor with chronic lymphocytic leukemia. This sample comprised PBMCs, obtained at disease progression, from a patient treated with ibrutinib.

DNA for the CDR3: TGTGCCAGCAGCTTATTTGGGGGCACTAATGAAAAACTGTTTTTT. Protein product: CASSLFGGTNEKLFF. This rearrangement joins TRBV11-3 to TRBJ1-4, with a tentative D call TRBD1 (6 bases). V lost 2 bases to trimming and J lost 2 bases, with 9 bases between them. This CDR3 spans 15 amino acids. Germline CDR1 SGHNT, CDR2 YENEEA.